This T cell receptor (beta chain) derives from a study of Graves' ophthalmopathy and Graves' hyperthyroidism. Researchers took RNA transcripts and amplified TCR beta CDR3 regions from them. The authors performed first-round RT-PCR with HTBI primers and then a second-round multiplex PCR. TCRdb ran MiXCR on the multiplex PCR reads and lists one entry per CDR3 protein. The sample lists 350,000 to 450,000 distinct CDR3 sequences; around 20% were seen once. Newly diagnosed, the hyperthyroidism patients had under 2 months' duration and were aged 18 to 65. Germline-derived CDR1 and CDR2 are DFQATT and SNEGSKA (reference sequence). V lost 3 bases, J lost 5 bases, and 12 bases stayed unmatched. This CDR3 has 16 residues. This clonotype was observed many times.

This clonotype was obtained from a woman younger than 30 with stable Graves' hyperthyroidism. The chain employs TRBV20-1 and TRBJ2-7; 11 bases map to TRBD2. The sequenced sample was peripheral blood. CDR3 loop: CSASLGLAGPDDEQYF. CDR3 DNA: TGCAGTGCTAGTCTCGGACTAGCGGGCCCCGACGACGAGCAGTACTTC.